The 15 T cell receptor beta chains below all came from one sample that was sequenced in a study of T-cell reconstitution after alpha-beta-depleted transplantation in children. During its preparation, the TCRbeta library received unique molecular identifiers. TCRdb reanalysed the PCR reads using MiXCR and keeps one entry per CDR3 protein. The sample lists about 640,000 distinct CDR3 sequences; 16% were seen once. Sequenced material: PBMCs from the stem cell graft donor, taken from the stem cell graft. These receptors came from a human donor who donated a stem cell graft to a child with acute myeloid leukemia.

The chain links TRBV20-1 to TRBJ2-7; D unresolved. CDR1 is DFQATT and CDR2 is SNEGSKA in the germline V gene (reference sequence). CDR3 length: 13 residues. The V gene lost 0 bases and the J gene lost 2 bases, with 8 bases spanning the gap. CDR3 DNA: TGCAGTGCTAGAGAGGCGGTCACCTACGAGCAGTACTTC. Amino acids: CSAREAVTYEQYF.

This chain connects TRBV7-9 to TRBJ2-1; tentatively, D is TRBD2 (6 bases). Germline loops: CDR1 SEHNR, CDR2 FQNEAQ (reference sequence). The CDR3 length is 16 residues. The germline V and J ends were trimmed by 5 bases and 4 bases, with 18 bases remaining between them. CDR3 residues: CASSRRGAEGYNEQFF. CDR3 sequence (DNA): TGTGCCAGCAGCCGTCGAGGGGCGGAGGGGTACAATGAGCAGTTCTTC.

The chain is built from TRBV12-3 or TRBV12-4 and TRBJ1-1; the match to TRBD1 covers 8 bases. This CDR3 region has 13 residues. The V gene end was trimmed by 6 bases and the J gene end by 4 bases; junction bases not matched to a gene: 4. The CDR3 bases are TGTGCCAGCAGACTCACAGGGGGCACTGAAGCTTTCTTT. The encoded protein is CASRLTGGTEAFF.

This clonotype was seen only a few times. CDR3 nucleotide sequence: TGTGCCAGCAGCTTATGGTTAGCGGGGGGGCCGGTTGAGCAGTACTTC. Residues: CASSLWLAGGPVEQYF. The V call is TRBV7-2, the J call TRBJ2-7, with TRBD2 identical over 11 bases. Germline V lookup: CDR1 SGHTA, CDR2 FQGNSA. The ends lost 2 bases at V and 7 bases at J; junction bases unmatched: 10. The CDR3 is made up of 16 amino acids.

The sample holds many counts of this clonotype. This rearrangement joins TRBV20-1 to TRBJ2-3; no clear D gene. V dropped 4 bases and J dropped 7 bases, with 9 bases sitting between them. The CDR3 runs 11 residues. Germline CDR1 and CDR2: DFQATT and SNEGSKA (reference sequence). The CDR3 loop reads CSANSRYTQYF. The CDR3 DNA sequence: TGCAGTGCTAATAGCCGGTATACGCAGTATTTT.

This CDR3 reads CSAATGVYNEQFF. The CDR3 bases are TGCAGTGCTGCGACAGGCGTTTACAATGAGCAGTTCTTC. The rearrangement joins TRBV20-1 to TRBJ2-1; tentative D call: TRBD1 (6 bases). CDR1 is DFQATT, CDR2 SNEGSKA, per germline (reference sequence). The V gene lost 5 bases and the J gene lost 4 bases, with 12 bases spanning the gap. CDR3 length equals 13 residues.

The sample holds a few counts of this clonotype. The CDR3 protein is CASSLFRGGVNTEAFF. The CDR3 nucleotides are TGCGCCAGCAGCTTATTCCGGGGCGGGGTCAACACTGAAGCTTTCTTT. V is TRBV5-1 and J is TRBJ1-1, with D possibly matching TRBD1 (5 bases). Germline lookup yields CDR1 SGHRS and CDR2 YFSETQ. V dropped 2 bases and J dropped 2 bases, with 16 bases sitting between them. This CDR3 is built from 16 residues.

This clonotype was observed a few times. This sequence joins TRBV20-1 and TRBJ2-2; 11 bases map to TRBD1. V gave up 0 bases and J gave up 7 bases; unmatched junction bases: 19. The germline V gene encodes CDR1 DFQATT and CDR2 SNEGSKA (reference sequence). The length of the CDR3 is 20 residues. The CDR3 reads CSARERTLIGTGGDGGELFF. As DNA, the CDR3 is TGCAGTGCTAGAGAACGAACCTTGATTGGGACAGGGGGAGACGGCGGGGAGCTGTTTTTT.

At least ten counts were recorded for this clonotype. The V gene is TRBV7-2, the J gene TRBJ2-3; 9 nucleotides align to TRBD2. The CDR3 spans 15 residues. Germline loops: CDR1 SGHTA, CDR2 FQGNSA. The junction had 6 bases not matched to a gene; V was cut back by 2 bases and J by 6 bases. The CDR3 sequence is CASSLIAGGPDTQYF. The CDR3 nucleotides read TGTGCCAGCAGCTTAATTGCGGGGGGGCCGGATACGCAGTATTTT.

The sample holds many counts of this clonotype. The chain links TRBV20-1 to TRBJ2-5, with TRBD2 as a possible D gene (6 bases). CDR1 is DFQATT and CDR2 is SNEGSKA in the germline V gene (reference sequence). V dropped 5 bases and J dropped 1 base, with 17 bases sitting between them. This CDR3 region has 15 residues. Written as DNA, the CDR3 is TGCAGTGCTCCCGGGGGTTTGGGGCTCCAAGAGACCCAGTACTTC. Translation gives CSAPGGLGLQETQYF.

This clonotype showed up many times. The chain is built from TRBV20-1 and TRBJ1-2, with TRBD1 as a possible D gene (5 bases). Germline CDR1 DFQATT, CDR2 SNEGSKA (reference sequence). V lost 3 bases and J 5 bases, leaving 25 bases between the germline ends. This CDR3 spans 17 amino acids. As DNA, the CDR3 is TGCAGTGCTAGGGGGGACCCCATCGCCCTGGGACGTTATGGCTACACCTTC. It yields the protein CSARGDPIALGRYGYTF.

The chain employs TRBV24-1 and TRBJ2-7; no firm D call. This CDR3 region has 15 residues. Per the germline V gene, CDR1 is KGHDR and CDR2 is SFDVKD. V shed 1 base and J shed 1 base, with 10 bases lying between them. CDR3 nucleotide sequence: TGTGCCACCAGTGATTTCAACAACGGATCCTACGAGCAGTACTTC. It specifies CATSDFNNGSYEQYF.

This chain links TRBV2 with TRBJ2-3; TRBD2 is a possible D gene (5 bases). This CDR3 region has 15 residues. V gave up 1 base and J gave up 5 bases, with 13 bases separating them. CDR1 is SNHLY, CDR2 FYNNEI, per germline. Written as DNA, the CDR3 is TGTGCCAGCAGTGAAGGGCGGACTGCTGGAGATACGCAGTATTTT. Encoded protein: CASSEGRTAGDTQYF.

This clonotype was detected ten times or more. J is TRBJ1-5 and V is TRBV27; 9 bases are a match to TRBD1. V gave up 0 bases and J gave up 3 bases; unmatched junction bases: 6. The CDR3 length is 17 residues. In germline, CDR1 is MNHEY, CDR2 SMNVEV (reference sequence). CDR3 residues: CASSLSGQGNFNQPQHF. In nucleotides, the CDR3 is TGTGCCAGCAGTTTATCGGGACAGGGAAACTTCAATCAGCCCCAGCATTTT.

This clonotype was observed at least ten times. The genes are TRBV7-2 and TRBJ1-2; no definite D call. The CDR3 is made up of 14 amino acids. CDR1 and CDR2 (germline): SGHTA, FQGNSA. Between the trimmed V and J ends, which lost 1 base and 8 bases, there was a span of 14 bases. The CDR3 region is CASSLVDVGRGYTF. The CDR3 nucleotides read TGTGCCAGCAGCTTAGTGGACGTCGGACGAGGCTACACCTTC.